Listed below are T cell receptor beta chains from one sample, sequenced in a study of shared clonotypes between healthy human individuals. This table comes from immunoSEQ multiplex PCR, and its TCRdb copy is limited to in-frame clones, with some not included. Altogether roughly 2.4 million clones are present, approximately 94% being singletons, with the ten largest covering roughly 0.13%. The sample comprised naive CD4+ T cells sorted from blood. Receptors were obtained from a man aged 18 to 29 in good health. The CDR3 runs from the conserved cysteine through the conserved F or W. A D gene is named only where the DNA matches it firmly. The size of a clone is reported for some rows only, either as once, few or many, or as a class for expanded clones.

V,length,J,D,size,DNA,CDR3
TRBV19,17,TRBJ1-5,NA,NA,TGTGCCAGTAGTATAGGGGATGCGGTGGGGGGCAATCAGCCCCAGCATTTT,CASSIGDAVGGNQPQHF
TRBV2,11,TRBJ2-7,NA,few,TGTGCCAGCAGGACTATTAACGAGCAGTACTTC,CASRTINEQYF
TRBV7-3,15,TRBJ2-7,TRBD1,NA,TGTGCCAGCAGCTCTACAGGGGCCTCGGTAAACGAGCAGTACTTC,CASSSTGASVNEQYF
TRBV18,15,TRBJ2-2,TRBD1,once,TGTGCCAGCTCAGCGGGACAGGGAGGAACCGGGGAGCTGTTTTTT,CASSAGQGGTGELFF
TRBV28,17,TRBJ1-5,NA,NA,TGTGCCAGCAGTTTATCAGGGACACAATATAGCAATCAGCCCCAGCATTTT,CASSLSGTQYSNQPQHF
TRBV25-1,15,TRBJ2-7,NA,NA,TGTGCCAGCAGGGGGTACGGGACATTGTCCCACGAGCAGTACTTC,CASRGYGTLSHEQYF
TRBV19,16,TRBJ1-5,TRBD1,NA,TGTGCCAGTAGTACCGGGACAGGGGTGGGCAATCAGCCCCAGCATTTT,CASSTGTGVGNQPQHF
TRBV5-1,17,TRBJ2-2,TRBD1,NA,TGCGCCAGCAGCCCGGATCGGACAGGGTTTAACACCGGGGAGCTGTTTTTT,CASSPDRTGFNTGELFF
TRBV30,14,TRBJ2-6,NA,NA,TGTGCCTGGGAAACCTCCGCCGGGGCCAACGTCCTGACTTTC,CAWETSAGANVLTF
TRBV15,17,TRBJ2-7,TRBD1,once,TGTGCCACCAGCAGAGATAATCCTGGACAGGGGAGAAACGAGCAGTACTTC,CATSRDNPGQGRNEQYF
TRBV11-2,16,TRBJ2-5,NA,once,TGTGCCAGCAGCTCCGGGGCCCAGCGAGCACAAGAGACCCAGTACTTC,CASSSGAQRAQETQYF
TRBV6-4,15,TRBJ2-1,NA,once,TGTGCCAGCAGTGATATTTGGGGGGCTGACAATGAGCAGTTCTTC,CASSDIWGADNEQFF
TRBV9,15,TRBJ1-1,TRBD1,NA,TGTGCCAGCAGCCCAACCCCGGACAGGGACACTGAAGCTTTCTTT,CASSPTPDRDTEAFF
TRBV4-1,18,TRBJ2-3,NA,NA,TGCGCCAGCAGCCAAGATGGGCCCCGTGCGGGGAGTACAGATACGCAGTATTTT,CASSQDGPRAGSTDTQYF
TRBV5-1,13,TRBJ2-7,NA,few,TGCGCCAGCAGCCGGGACGGAGCCTACGAGCAGTACTTC,CASSRDGAYEQYF
TRBV19,15,TRBJ1-2,NA,NA,TGTGCCAGTAGTATTGGAGCAGGGCTGAACTATGGCTACACCTTC,CASSIGAGLNYGYTF
TRBV7-9,14,TRBJ2-5,NA,NA,TGTGCCAGCAGCACGCGGGACACCAAGGAGACCCAGTACTTC,CASSTRDTKETQYF
TRBV18,13,TRBJ1-2,TRBD1,NA,TGTGCCAGCTCACCACGGACAGGGGACGGCTACACCTTC,CASSPRTGDGYTF
TRBV5-1,16,TRBJ2-2,TRBD2,NA,TGCGCCAGCAGCAATGGACTAGCGGGAGTTGGCGGGGAGCTGTTTTTT,CASSNGLAGVGGELFF
TRBV7-9,19,TRBJ2-2,TRBD1,NA,TGTGCCAGCAGCCCCCAGACAGGGGGCCTCCACTTAGGCACCGGGGAGCTGTTTTTT,CASSPQTGGLHLGTGELFF
TRBV6-1,17,TRBJ2-7,TRBD2,NA,TGTGCCAGCAGTGAGACTAGCGGGGGGGCTCTTTTCGACGAGCAGTACTTC,CASSETSGGALFDEQYF
TRBV5-6,14,TRBJ2-3,NA,NA,TGTGCCAGCAGCACCACAAGAGGCCCAGATACGCAGTATTTT,CASSTTRGPDTQYF
TRBV28,15,TRBJ2-3,NA,NA,TGTGCCAGCATCACAGGGGGGGCCGGCGCAGATACGCAGTATTTT,CASITGGAGADTQYF
TRBV9,14,TRBJ1-4,NA,NA,TGTGCCAGCAACCCCGGGACGTCTTATGAAAAACTGTTTTTT,CASNPGTSYEKLFF
TRBV30,14,TRBJ1-4,NA,NA,TGTGCCTGGAGTGTATCGAGGGGTGGAGAAAAACTGTTTTTT,CAWSVSRGGEKLFF
TRBV6-5,15,TRBJ1-2,NA,NA,TGTGCCAGCAGGCCAGGGGCAGGGATAGGCTATGGCTACACCTTC,CASRPGAGIGYGYTF
TRBV28,14,TRBJ2-1,NA,NA,TGTGCCAGCAATTGGGGGAGCTCCTACAATGAGCAGTTCTTC,CASNWGSSYNEQFF
TRBV28,15,TRBJ2-7,NA,NA,TGTGCCAGCAGTTTACTAGACAAGAGCTCCTACGAGCAGTACTTC,CASSLLDKSSYEQYF
TRBV10-3,15,TRBJ2-3,TRBD1,NA,TGTGCCATCAGTGATAGGGGGCTTGGCACAGATACGCAGTATTTT,CAISDRGLGTDTQYF
TRBV20-1,11,TRBJ2-4,NA,NA,TGCAGTGCTAGGCTAGAAAACATTCAGTACTTC,CSARLENIQYF
TRBV5-1,14,TRBJ1-5,NA,NA,TGCGCCAGCAGCTTGGGGGACGGTAATCAGCCCCAGCATTTT,CASSLGDGNQPQHF
TRBV18,15,TRBJ2-7,NA,NA,TGTGCCAGCTCACCTGGGGCTACCAGCTCCTACGAGCAGTACTTC,CASSPGATSSYEQYF